A single sample gave rise to the 5 T cell receptor beta chains below, sequenced in a study of follicular helper T cells after annual influenza vaccination. The table came from immunoSEQ multiplex PCR; TCRdb's copy has only in-frame clones and leaves some out. The data show about 10,000 clones, with about 80% seen just once and 0.75% to 0.9% held by the top ten. The time point denotes: 2014-2015 season, 7 days after vaccination. The sequenced sample was CXCR5- memory CD4+ T cells sorted from blood, obtained 7 days after influenza vaccination. All receptors come from an adult who received the influenza vaccine.

The J gene is TRBJ1-2, the V gene TRBV4-3, with D possibly matching TRBD1 (6 bases). V shed 4 bases and J shed 4 bases, with 16 bases lying between them. The CDR3 is 15 residues long. Germline CDR1 and CDR2: LGHNA and YSLEER. The CDR3 loop is CASSPEGGPGYGYTF. The CDR3 coding sequence is TGCGCCAGCAGCCCGGAGGGGGGGCCCGGCTATGGCTACACCTTC.

The rearrangement links TRBV6-5 to TRBJ1-1, with D maybe TRBD1 (6 bases). This CDR3 has 13 residues. In germline, CDR1 is MNHEY, CDR2 SVGAGI. Trimming removed 5 bases at V and 0 bases at J, with 7 bases between. Here the CDR3 reads CASSGQMNTEAFF. The CDR3 region has the DNA TGTGCCAGCAGTGGACAGATGAACACTGAAGCTTTCTTT.

The chain joins TRBV6-1 to TRBJ2-7, with 8 bases matching TRBD1. The V and J ends lost 8 bases and 9 bases, in that order; junction bases with no gene match: 18. Germline CDR1 and CDR2: MNHNS and SASEGT. The CDR3 loop spans 15 amino acids. The CDR3: CASGVAGGSPGRQYF. CDR3 in DNA: TGTGCCAGCGGAGTCGCAGGGGGCTCCCCCGGCCGGCAGTACTTC.

V gene TRBV28 combines with J gene TRBJ2-5, with 10 bases fitting TRBD2. This CDR3 has 15 amino acids. Germline CDR1 MDHEN, CDR2 SYDVKM. Trimming at V came to 5 bases and at J to 5 bases, leaving 8 bases not matched to a gene. In DNA, the CDR3 is TGTGCCAGCAGTGTAGCAGCGGGAGGGGATGAGACCCAGTACTTC. Its translation: CASSVAAGGDETQYF.

The chain carries TRBV6-5 and TRBJ2-5; a possible D gene is TRBD2 (5 bases). Looked up from germline, CDR1 is MNHEY and CDR2 is SVGAGI. V was clipped by 6 bases and J by 3 bases, with 17 bases between them. CDR3 length equals 15 residues. The CDR3 nucleotides read TGTGCCAGCAGCCGCCGGAGAGCCGGGGAAGAGACCCAGTACTTC. Translated: CASSRRRAGEETQYF.